One and the same sample provided the 17 T cell receptor beta chains below, sequenced in a study of blood T cell repertoires in COVID-19. Profiling relied on immunoSEQ multiplex PCR, and the TCRdb table lists in-frame clones only, not all of them. This table holds around 300,000 clones, 88% found once. Material for sequencing was PBMCs or T cells enriched from blood (not recorded which). These receptors originate from an older woman in a cohort exposed to, infected with or recovered from COVID-19 (not recorded which).

The chain has TRBV27 and TRBJ1-1; D is possibly TRBD1 (6 bases). Germline CDR1 and CDR2: MNHEY and SMNVEV (reference sequence). The CDR3 spans 13 residues. Trimming removed 2 bases at V and 6 bases at J, with 10 bases between. CDR3 sequence reads: CASSLGGWSEAFF. DNA for the CDR3: TGTGCCAGCAGTTTAGGGGGCTGGTCTGAAGCTTTCTTT.

V gene TRBV5-8 combines with J gene TRBJ1-5; tentative D call: TRBD1 (6 bases). The CDR3 spans 14 residues. V was shortened by 4 bases and J by 1 base, with 9 bases between the two germline ends. In germline, CDR1 is SGHTS, CDR2 YDEGEE. CDR3 residues: CASSRGQSNQPQHF. The CDR3 coding sequence is TGTGCCAGCAGCCGAGGACAGAGCAATCAGCCCCAGCATTTT.

DNA of the CDR3: TGTGCCAGTAGTCGGGACAGGGGTGTCTACAATGAGCAGTTCTTC. It yields the protein CASSRDRGVYNEQFF. The chain links TRBV19 to TRBJ2-1; 10 bases agree with TRBD1. The CDR3 totals 15 residues. Per the germline V gene, CDR1 is LNHDA and CDR2 is SQIVND (reference sequence). J lost 3 bases, V lost 5 bases, and 4 bases had no gene match.

This clone was counted a single time. DNA for the CDR3: TGTGCCAGTCAGGGCGGGGGGCTGTGGGGCTACACCTTC. Translation gives CASQGGGLWGYTF. The rearrangement joins TRBV4-2 to TRBJ1-2, with D perhaps TRBD1 (6 bases). This CDR3 is 13 amino acids long. The V gene lost 9 bases and the J gene lost 8 bases, with 19 bases spanning the gap. CDR1 and CDR2 from the germline V gene are LGHNA and YNFKEQ.

The count of this clone is one. V gene TRBV27 combines with J gene TRBJ1-4; D is perhaps TRBD1 (6 bases). The CDR3 sequence is 15 residues long. V lost 7 bases, J lost 3 bases, and 15 bases lay in between. The germline V gene has CDR1 MNHEY and CDR2 SMNVEV (reference sequence). DNA of the CDR3: TGTGCCAGCAAGCCCGGGACATCCCCTAATGAAAAACTGTTTTTT. Its translation: CASKPGTSPNEKLFF.

The chain has TRBV7-9 and TRBJ2-6, with D unresolved. Germline loops: CDR1 SEHNR, CDR2 FQNEAQ (reference sequence). The V end lost 6 bases, the J end lost 0 bases, and 12 bases lay between the germline ends. This CDR3 is built from 16 residues. CDR3 protein: CASSFVKPSGANVLTF. Here the CDR3 DNA reads TGTGCCAGCAGTTTCGTTAAGCCCTCTGGGGCCAACGTCCTGACTTTC. Together with reference TRBV7-9 and TRBJ2-6, the CDR3 gives the full variable domain: DTGVSQNPRHKITKRGQNVTFRCDPISEHNRLYWYRQTLGQGPEFLTYFQNEAQLEKSRLLSDRFSAERPKGSFSTLEIQRTEQGDSAMYLCASSFVKPSGANVLTFGAGSRLTVL.

This sequence joins TRBV28 and TRBJ2-5; D is possibly TRBD2 (7 bases). V was pared by 3 bases and J by 5 bases, with 19 bases between. Germline CDR1 reads MDHEN; CDR2 reads SYDVKM. The CDR3 has 16 amino acids. The CDR3 sequence is CASSFGGAPASETQYF. The CDR3 DNA is TGTGCCAGCAGTTTTGGGGGGGCCCCCGCAAGTGAGACCCAGTACTTC.

Written as DNA, the CDR3 is TGTGCCAGCAGTGGCGAGACTAGCGGGAGAGTAGATACGCAGTATTTT. Translated, it gives CASSGETSGRVDTQYF. The rearrangement uses TRBV25-1 and TRBJ2-3; the match to TRBD2 covers 12 bases. This CDR3 spans 16 amino acids. Trimming took 4 bases from V and 5 from J; bases not matched to a gene: 7. In germline, CDR1 is MGHDK, CDR2 SYGVNS. Full variable domain (remainder filled in from reference TRBV25-1 and TRBJ2-3): EADIYQTPRYLVIGTGKKITLECSQTMGHDKMYWYQQDPGMELHLIHYSYGVNSTEKGDLSSESTVSRIRTEHFPLTLESARPSHTSQYLCASSGETSGRVDTQYFGPGTRLTVL.

This sequence joins TRBV9 and TRBJ2-2, with TRBD2 matching over 14 bases. This CDR3 has 18 residues. With V trimmed by 3 bases and J by 7 bases, 11 bases remained unmatched. Germline loops: CDR1 SGDLS, CDR2 YYNGEE. The CDR3 coding sequence is TGTGCCAGCAGCGCCCCGGGACTAGCGGGAGAAGGGATCGGGGAGCTGTTTTTT. This gives the protein CASSAPGLAGEGIGELFF.

The V and J genes are TRBV5-4 and TRBJ1-2, with D perhaps matching TRBD1 (5 bases). This CDR3 region has 14 residues. CDR1 and CDR2 (germline): SGHNT, YYREEE (reference sequence). V lost 1 base and J 5 bases, leaving 12 bases between the germline ends. The CDR3 DNA sequence: TGTGCCAGCAGCTTGAGGGCGGGGGTGTATGGCTACACCTTC. Its translation is CASSLRAGVYGYTF.

J is TRBJ2-7 and V is TRBV2; 11 bases map to TRBD1. CDR1 is SNHLY and CDR2 is FYNNEI in the germline V gene. The ends lost 6 bases at V and 4 bases at J; junction bases unmatched: 5. This CDR3 region has 14 residues. The CDR3 DNA is TGTGCCAGCAGGACGGGACAGGGGGTATACGAGCAGTACTTC. This sequence encodes CASRTGQGVYEQYF. The full variable domain, its missing parts supplied by reference TRBV2 and TRBJ2-7, is EPEVTQTPSHQVTQMGQEVILRCVPISNHLYFYWYRQILGQKVEFLVSFYNNEISEKSEIFDDQFSVERPDGSNFTLKIRSTKLEDSAMYFCASRTGQGVYEQYFGPGTRLTVT.

J is TRBJ2-1 and V is TRBV27; the D gene is possibly TRBD1 (5 bases). This CDR3 has 14 residues. With 0 bases removed from V and 6 bases from J, the gap between germline ends came to 9 bases. Germline V gene sequence: CDR1 MNHEY, CDR2 SMNVEV (reference sequence). Here the CDR3 DNA reads TGTGCCAGCAGTTTATCGATACAGGTCAATGAGCAGTTCTTC. It encodes CASSLSIQVNEQFF.

This chain links TRBV6-5 with TRBJ1-2, with D unresolved. V shed 4 bases and J shed 2 bases, with 11 bases lying between them. Germline CDR1 MNHEY, CDR2 SVGAGI. The length of the CDR3 is 14 residues. CDR3 in DNA: TGTGCCAGCAGTTTCCAACAGAGAAACTATGGCTACACCTTC. As protein: CASSFQQRNYGYTF.

The chain recombines TRBV7-9 with TRBJ2-1, with 9 bases that match TRBD1. The CDR3 sequence is 14 residues long. Unmatched junction bases numbered 5, after V lost 5 bases and J lost 6 bases. Germline loops: CDR1 SEHNR, CDR2 FQNEAQ (reference sequence). CDR3 region: CASSPRTGANEQFF. CDR3 in DNA: TGTGCCAGCAGCCCGAGGACAGGGGCCAATGAGCAGTTCTTC.

The chain is built from TRBV4-3 and TRBJ2-7, with D possibly matching TRBD1 (5 bases). This CDR3 comprises 15 residues. In germline, CDR1 is LGHNA, CDR2 YSLEER. Trimming left V 0 bases short and J 2 bases short, with 11 bases between. The CDR3 DNA follows: TGCGCCAGCAGCCAAGATCGACAGAGCACCTACGAGCAGTACTTC. This gives the protein CASSQDRQSTYEQYF.

The chain carries TRBV19 and TRBJ2-7, with TRBD2 identical over 10 bases. This CDR3 region has 13 residues. V trimming: 8 bases; J trimming: 0 bases; junction bases outside the gene matches: 1. Germline assignment: CDR1 LNHDA and CDR2 SQIVND (reference sequence). The CDR3 reads CASSSGSSYEQYF. Here the CDR3 DNA reads TGTGCCAGTTCTAGCGGGAGCTCCTACGAGCAGTACTTC. Using reference TRBV19 and TRBJ2-7 for the parts outside the CDR3, the full variable domain is DGGITQSPKYLFRKEGQNVTLSCEQNLNHDAMYWYRQDPGQGLRLIYYSQIVNDFQKGDIAEGYSVSREKKESFPLTVTSAQKNPTAFYLCASSSGSSYEQYFGPGTRLTVT.

The chain combines TRBV7-6 with TRBJ2-3; 11 bases match TRBD2. This CDR3 is 17 amino acids long. CDR1 is SGHVS, CDR2 FNYEAQ, per germline. V trimming: 3 bases; J trimming: 2 bases; junction bases outside the gene matches: 7. The CDR3 sequence: CASSFGGLAGSTDTQYF. The CDR3, as DNA: TGTGCCAGCAGCTTCGGAGGACTAGCGGGCTCCACAGATACGCAGTATTTT.